This T cell receptor (beta chain) was identified during a study of blood T cells in healthy people across ages. A J-beta primer mix and a sample-barcoded 5' primer were used in a second PCR of about 7 to 12 cycles. Via MiXCR, TCRdb re-called the 5' RACE reads, giving one row per CDR3 protein. Seen here are around 820,000 distinct CDR3 sequences, 20% to 30% observed once, and the top ten hold under 4%. Germline V gives CDR1 SGHRS, CDR2 YFSETQ. The CDR3 has 17 amino acids. Trimming took 0 bases from V and 8 from J; bases not matched to a gene: 16. The sample was also reused in another study, on T cells of mothers and their children.

The sequenced sample was blood. The receptor comes from a boy between 10 and 17 years old in good health. V gene TRBV5-1 combines with J gene TRBJ1-1, with 7 bases aligning to TRBD1. The CDR3 protein is CASSLAAVGIGGQEAFF. As DNA, the CDR3 is TGCGCCAGCAGCTTGGCCGCCGTGGGGATAGGGGGCCAGGAAGCTTTCTTT.